This TCR beta chain was documented in a study of blood T cell repertoires in COVID-19. Overall study context: Acute and convalescent COVID-19 specimens originated in the United States, Italy and Spain. Sample material is recorded as cDNA or gDNA derived from T cells, B-cell-depleted T cells, or PBMCs.

The CDR3 consists of 13 residues. Trimming removed 0 bases from V and 7 bases from J, with 11 bases in between. Germline V gives CDR1 SGHRS, CDR2 YFSETQ. The repertoire was sequenced with immunoSEQ multiplex PCR; TCRdb's copy has only in-frame clones and lacks some. Of tens of thousands of clones listed, over 60% are singletons. This clone has a count of ten or more. Patients in Seattle were enrolled during active infection, then followed longitudinally. This clonotype was obtained from a man aged 25-45 years with COVID-19, enrolled during active disease. Material for sequencing was peripheral blood. The genes are TRBV5-1 and TRBJ2-7; D may be TRBD2 (6 bases). Here the CDR3 DNA reads TGCGCCAGCAGCTTGGCGGCGGCGGGAGAGCAGTACTTC. Protein product: CASSLAAAGEQYF.